Below are 11 T cell receptor beta chains sequenced from a single sample in a study of response to subunit inactivated influenza vaccine. Using its own MiXCR run on the RT-PCR reads, TCRdb lists one record per CDR3 protein. The repertoire has about 620,000 distinct CDR3 sequences, about 11% of them found once; the top ten carry approximately 10%. These sequences were also reported in another study, on T cells expressing NK-cell markers. That work adds: The TCR beta cDNA came from 5'RACE template switching with UMIs.

Sequencing was performed on PBMCs from blood, taken on the day of vaccination. The receptors here all came from a man between 50 and 59 years old who received an inactivated influenza vaccine.

This rearrangement joins TRBV12-3 or TRBV12-4 to TRBJ2-2; no firm D call. The CDR3 has 14 residues. Trimming took 2 bases from V and 1 from J, leaving 5 bases between them. The CDR3 region is CASSLLENTGELFF. The CDR3, as DNA: TGTGCCAGCAGTTTACTAGAGAACACCGGGGAGCTGTTTTTT.

This clonotype was counted a few times. The chain joins TRBV7-2 to TRBJ1-2; D remains ambiguous. This CDR3 spans 13 amino acids. V lost 6 bases and J lost 8, with 16 bases in between. Germline-derived CDR1 and CDR2 are SGHTA and FQGNSA. The CDR3 reads CASSRVRAGGYTF. The CDR3 nucleotides are TGTGCCAGCAGTCGAGTTCGGGCAGGAGGCTACACCTTC.

The chain has TRBV6-1 and TRBJ2-5; a possible D gene is TRBD1 (6 bases). Trimming removed 4 bases at V and 5 bases at J, with 14 bases between. CDR3 length: 14 residues. Looked up from germline, CDR1 is MNHNS and CDR2 is SASEGT. In DNA form, the CDR3 reads TGTGCCAGCAGTGGCCGGGACATGGGTGAGACCCAGTACTTC. It encodes CASSGRDMGETQYF.

The chain carries TRBV7-3 and TRBJ2-3, with D unclear. The CDR3 extends over 12 amino acids. With 2 bases removed from V and 10 bases from J, the gap between germline ends came to 10 bases. The germline gives CDR1 SGHTA, CDR2 FQGTGA. DNA for the CDR3: TGTGCCAGCAGCTTAGCCCTAGGAGCGCAGTATTTT. Residues: CASSLALGAQYF.

The chain joins TRBV5-1 to TRBJ2-3; D is perhaps TRBD1 (6 bases). CDR1 and CDR2 (germline): SGHRS, YFSETQ. The V gene lost 4 bases and the J gene lost 2 bases, with 14 bases spanning the gap. The CDR3 has 15 amino acids. The CDR3, as DNA: TGCGCCAGCAGCCTAGAAGGGACATACACAGATACGCAGTATTTT. It is translated as CASSLEGTYTDTQYF.

Ten or more counts support this clonotype. The chain employs TRBV5-6 and TRBJ2-1, with a weak D call TRBD2 (6 bases). The V gene's germline CDR1 is SGHDT and CDR2 YYEEEE. The CDR3 loop spans 15 amino acids. V was clipped by 2 bases and J by 6 bases, with 15 bases between them. The CDR3 protein is CASSFRLAKPNEQFF. The CDR3 nucleotides read TGTGCCAGCAGCTTCAGGCTAGCGAAACCCAATGAGCAGTTCTTC.

A few counts support this clonotype. This chain joins TRBV27 and TRBJ2-1; TRBD2 aligns across 8 bases. Germline loops: CDR1 MNHEY, CDR2 SMNVEV (reference sequence). J was trimmed by 3 bases and V by 6 bases; bases with no gene match: 4. The CDR3 covers 14 residues. CDR3: CASRPTSVYNEQFF. The CDR3 DNA is TGTGCCAGCAGACCGACTAGCGTCTACAATGAGCAGTTCTTC.

The rearrangement links TRBV28 to TRBJ2-3, with D possibly being TRBD1 or TRBD2 (6 bases each). The V gene's germline CDR1 is MDHEN and CDR2 SYDVKM. The CDR3 length is 18 residues. Trimming took off 1 base at V and 4 bases at J, with 21 bases between the two ends. Here the CDR3 DNA reads TGTGCCAGCAGTTTATCACTCCAGGGGACTTTCGGCGCAGATACGCAGTATTTT. Protein product: CASSLSLQGTFGADTQYF.

The V gene is TRBV6-6, the J gene TRBJ1-1; 7 nucleotides line up with TRBD1. Germline CDR1 is MNHNY and CDR2 is SVGAGI (reference sequence). The CDR3 is made up of 13 amino acids. V was clipped by 4 bases and J by 6 bases; unmatched bases: 5. CDR3 sequence (DNA): TGTGCCAGCAGTTTCGACAGGGTTGCTGAAGCTTTCTTT. Amino acid sequence: CASSFDRVAEAFF.

This clonotype was recorded a few times. The chain combines TRBV19 with TRBJ1-1; tentatively, D is TRBD1 (5 bases). Germline assignment: CDR1 LNHDA and CDR2 SQIVND (reference sequence). The CDR3 contains 10 residues. V was pared by 6 bases and J by 6 bases, with 5 bases between. In DNA, the CDR3 is TGTGCCAGTAGGGGGGCTGAAGCTTTCTTT. It specifies CASRGAEAFF.

The chain carries TRBV6-1 and TRBJ2-1; TRBD2 might be the D (6 bases). The CDR3 has 14 amino acids. V shed 7 bases and J shed 7 bases, with 17 bases lying between them. CDR1 and CDR2 from the germline V gene are MNHNS and SASEGT. The CDR3 DNA sequence: TGTGCCAGCAATCTAGCGTCAGCCCGGAATGAGCAGTTCTTC. Its translation is CASNLASARNEQFF.